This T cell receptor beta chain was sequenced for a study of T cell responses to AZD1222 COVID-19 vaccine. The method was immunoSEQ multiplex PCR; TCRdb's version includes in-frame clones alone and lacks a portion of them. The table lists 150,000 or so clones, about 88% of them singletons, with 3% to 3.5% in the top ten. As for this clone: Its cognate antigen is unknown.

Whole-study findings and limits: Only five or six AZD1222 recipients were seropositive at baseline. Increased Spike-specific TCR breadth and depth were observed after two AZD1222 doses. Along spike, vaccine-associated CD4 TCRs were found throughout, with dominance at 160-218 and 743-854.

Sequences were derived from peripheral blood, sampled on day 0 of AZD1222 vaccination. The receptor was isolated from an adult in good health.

CDR3: CASSPGLLNYEQYF. CDR3 DNA sequence: TGTGCCAGCAGCCCGGGACTACTGAACTACGAGCAGTACTTC. This chain joins TRBV7-2 and TRBJ2-7; 7 bases line up with TRBD2. J lost 3 bases, V lost 5 bases, and 7 bases had no gene match. Per the germline V gene, CDR1 is SGHTA and CDR2 is FQGNSA. This CDR3 has 14 residues.